These 24 T cell receptor beta chains originate from one sample sequenced in a study of regulatory T cells in long-lasting Graves disease. Time point denoted: persistent/refractory GD, antithyroid drugs over 5 years with positive TRAb. Scientists built the TCR library using RNA that was extracted from PBMCs. Relying on iRepertoire HTBI primers and Arm-PCR of CDR3 regions, the team built TCR beta libraries. One entry per CDR3 protein, called by TCRdb with MiXCR from the multiplex PCR reads. This table has about 430,000 distinct CDR3 sequences, roughly 21% appearing once. The sequenced sample was peripheral blood mononuclear cells (PBMCs), obtained when the disease was refractory, from a patient treated with antithyroid drugs. Source of these receptors: a female donor with Graves disease.

As for this clonotype: Sequence at one end of the junction differs from germline and may be a read error. The chain joins TRBV7-2 to TRBJ2-2; TRBD2 aligns across 12 bases. Germline CDR1 is SGHTA and CDR2 is FQGNSA. This CDR3 is built from 17 residues. The CDR3 here is CASSLVASGRGTGELVF. DNA for the CDR3: TGTGCCAGCAGCTTAGTAGCTAGCGGGAGGGGTACCGGGGAGCTGGTTTTT.

This chain connects TRBV6-1 to TRBJ2-5; possibly TRBD2 for D (6 bases). CDR3 length: 14 residues. Germline loops: CDR1 MNHNS, CDR2 SASEGT. V lost 4 bases, J lost 5 bases, and 14 bases lay in between. The CDR3 DNA sequence: TGTGCCAGCAGTGGATGGAGGGGAGGCGAGACCCAGTACTTC. Protein sequence: CASSGWRGGETQYF.

This clonotype was picked up a small number of times. The chain carries TRBV7-2 and TRBJ1-5, with 7 bases identical to TRBD1. J gave up 4 bases and V 4 bases, and 7 bases lay outside the gene matches. The CDR3 is 15 residues long. CDR1 and CDR2 from the germline V gene are SGHTA and FQGNSA. CDR3 coding DNA: TGTGCCAGCAGCTCACAGGGGCTCGGAAATCAGCCCCAGCATTTT. The encoded protein is CASSSQGLGNQPQHF.

This clonotype was counted at least ten times. V gene TRBV20-1 combines with J gene TRBJ2-5, with D possibly being TRBD2 (6 bases). The V end lost 4 bases, the J end lost 1 base, and 16 bases lay between the germline ends. The CDR3 consists of 15 residues. Germline V gene sequence: CDR1 DFQATT, CDR2 SNEGSKA (reference sequence). The CDR3 DNA reads as TGCAGTGCTAACCCGACTAGGGGTCTCCAAGAGACCCAGTACTTC. Protein: CSANPTRGLQETQYF.

V is TRBV29-1 and J is TRBJ2-7, with D hard to call. The germline V gene encodes CDR1 SQVTM and CDR2 ANQGSEA. The CDR3 has 12 residues. V was clipped by 4 bases and J by 4 bases, with 11 bases between them. The CDR3 loop reads CSVGATIYEQYF. DNA for the CDR3: TGCAGCGTTGGGGCGACGATTTACGAGCAGTACTTC.

This clonotype was recorded many times. V gene TRBV27 combines with J gene TRBJ1-4; D perhaps matches TRBD1 (5 bases). Between the trimmed V and J ends, which lost 5 bases and 4 bases, there was a span of 14 bases. The CDR3 spans 15 residues. Germline V CDR1 and CDR2: MNHEY, SMNVEV (reference sequence). The CDR3 DNA reads TGTGCCAGCAGTACGGAGGGGCCGGGTAATGAAAAACTGTTTTTT. Its translation: CASSTEGPGNEKLFF.

The chain has TRBV7-9 and TRBJ1-4; a weak D match, TRBD1 (6 bases). Germline CDR1 reads SEHNR; CDR2 reads FQNEAQ (reference sequence). The V end lost 5 bases, the J end lost 4 bases, and 14 bases lay between the germline ends. This CDR3 is built from 15 residues. The DNA for the CDR3 is TGTGCCAGCAGCCAGACAGGCACAGATAATGAAAAACTGTTTTTT. Encoded protein: CASSQTGTDNEKLFF.

Worth noting for this clonotype: This may come from a read error, since a much larger clone is one base off. The rearrangement uses TRBV28 and TRBJ1-4; tentatively, D is TRBD1 (5 bases). Germline CDR1 and CDR2: MDHEN and SYDVKM. CDR3 length: 14 amino acids. The CDR3 protein is CTSSKSGIGEKLFF. Written as DNA, the CDR3 is TGTACCAGCAGTAAATCAGGGATTGGTGAAAAACTGTTTTTT.

This clonotype has a count of ten or more. The rearrangement links TRBV2 to TRBJ2-7, with D perhaps matching TRBD1 (5 bases). V lost 7 bases and J lost 5, with 15 bases in between. CDR1 and CDR2 (germline): SNHLY, FYNNEI. The CDR3 covers 13 residues. DNA for the CDR3: TGTGCCAGCACAGGGTATCTGGGGAACGAGCAGTACTTC. Translation gives CASTGYLGNEQYF.

The sample holds a few counts of this clonotype. The gene calls are TRBV5-1 and TRBJ2-5; 9 nucleotides match TRBD2. Trimming took 0 bases from V and 4 from J; bases not matched to a gene: 10. CDR3 size: 17 residues. The germline gives CDR1 SGHRS, CDR2 YFSETQ. In DNA, the CDR3 is TGCGCCAGCAGCTTGGAGGGGACTAGCTATCCCGGAGAGACCCAGTACTTC. It translates to CASSLEGTSYPGETQYF.

The chain employs TRBV15 and TRBJ2-3; tentative D call: TRBD2 (6 bases). CDR1 and CDR2 from the germline V gene are LNHNV and YYDKDF (reference sequence). V was shortened by 5 bases and J by 0 bases, with 9 bases between the two germline ends. This CDR3 region has 14 residues. CDR3 region: CATSGGVSTDTQYF. In DNA, the CDR3 is TGTGCCACCAGCGGCGGGGTTAGCACAGATACGCAGTATTTT.

The rearrangement joins TRBV27 to TRBJ2-7; 9 nucleotides agree with TRBD1. Germline V lookup: CDR1 MNHEY, CDR2 SMNVEV (reference sequence). This CDR3 comprises 16 residues. The junction had 7 bases not matched to a gene; V was cut back by 3 bases and J by 1 base. This CDR3 is CASSLSGTGLSYEQYF. CDR3 DNA: TGTGCCAGCAGTTTGTCCGGGACAGGGTTATCCTACGAGCAGTACTTC.

This clonotype was recorded at least ten times. This chain uses TRBV5-8 with TRBJ2-5; D is unclear. The germline V and J ends were trimmed by 3 bases and 5 bases, with 14 bases remaining between them. Germline CDR1 reads SGHTS; CDR2 reads YDEGEE. The CDR3 is 14 amino acids. The CDR3 here is CASSSGWGVETQYF. DNA of the CDR3: TGTGCCAGCAGCTCTGGGTGGGGTGTTGAGACCCAGTACTTC. The full variable domain, in which reference TRBV5-8 and TRBJ2-5 provide the parts outside the CDR3, is EAGVTQSPTHLIKTRGQQATLRCSPISGHTSVYWYQQALGLGLQFLLWYDEGEERNRGNFPPRFSGRQFPNYSSELNVNALELEDSALYLCASSSGWGVETQYFGPGTRLLVL.

This clonotype was detected a few times. This sequence joins TRBV28 and TRBJ1-1, with 12 positions matching TRBD1. Trimming removed 7 bases from V and 10 bases from J; junction bases left unmatched: 7. The CDR3 sequence is 13 residues long. Germline V gene data show CDR1 as MDHEN and CDR2 as SYDVKM. CDR3 sequence: CASTLGTGGTAFF. CDR3 nucleotide sequence: TGTGCCAGCACCTTGGGGACAGGGGGCACAGCTTTCTTT.

This clonotype appeared many times. The chain employs TRBV10-3 and TRBJ2-7; tentative D call: TRBD1 (6 bases). CDR1 and CDR2 from the germline V gene are ENHRY and SYGVKD. Trimming left V 6 bases short and J 0 bases short, with 12 bases between. The CDR3 spans 14 residues. DNA of the CDR3: TGTGCCATCAGAGGGACAAATTTCTCCTACGAGCAGTACTTC. This translates into CAIRGTNFSYEQYF.

This clonotype has just a few counts. J is TRBJ2-7 and V is TRBV30; 10 nucleotides agree with TRBD1. The ends lost 4 bases at V and 3 bases at J; junction bases unmatched: 6. The germline CDR1 and CDR2 sequences are GTSNPN and SVGIG (reference sequence). This CDR3 has 14 amino acids. The CDR3 nucleotides read TGTGCCTGGACCAGACAGGGGGCGCGCTACGAGCAGTACTTC. Its protein is CAWTRQGARYEQYF. Filled out from reference TRBV30 and TRBJ2-7, the complete variable domain reads SQTIHQWPATLVQPVGSPLSLECTVEGTSNPNLYWYRQAAGRGLQLLFYSVGIGQISSEVPQNLSASRPQDRQFILSSKKLLLSDSGFYLCAWTRQGARYEQYFGPGTRLTVT.

Many counts were recorded for this clonotype. The chain recombines TRBV7-9 with TRBJ1-4; D is undetermined. With 6 bases removed from V and 8 bases from J, the gap between germline ends came to 7 bases. This CDR3 is 11 amino acids long. CDR1 is SEHNR and CDR2 is FQNEAQ in the germline V gene (reference sequence). CDR3 loop: CASSSMEKLFF. The CDR3 DNA reads as TGTGCCAGCAGTTCAATGGAAAAACTGTTTTTT.

On this clonotype: This is likely an artifact of a read error, given a far larger clone one base away. The CDR3 loop reads CASSLLGGNQETQHF. CDR3 coding DNA: TGTGCCAGCAGTTTATTGGGGGGAAACCAAGAGACCCAGCACTTC. The rearrangement links TRBV28 to TRBJ2-5, with a tentative D call TRBD2 (6 bases). Germline-derived CDR1 and CDR2 are MDHEN and SYDVKM. The CDR3 has 15 residues.

The table lists this clonotype with many counts. This chain links TRBV12-3 or TRBV12-4 with TRBJ2-7; D is unclear. The CDR3 sequence is 14 residues long. Between the trimmed V and J ends, which lost 1 base and 6 bases, there was a span of 13 bases. In DNA form, the CDR3 reads TGTGCCAGCAGTTTAGTGTCTTCTAGTGGCGAGCAGTACTTC. Encoded protein: CASSLVSSSGEQYF.

The V call is TRBV29-1, the J call TRBJ2-5; D might be TRBD2 (5 bases). CDR3 length: 13 residues. With 7 bases removed from V and 2 bases from J, the gap between germline ends came to 14 bases. Germline V gives CDR1 SQVTM, CDR2 ANQGSEA. CDR3 region: CSAVRRRQETQYF. The CDR3 DNA follows: TGCAGCGCTGTTAGGCGGAGGCAAGAGACCCAGTACTTC.

This clonotype was observed many times. The chain has TRBV7-2 and TRBJ1-4, with D unresolved. The ends were cut back, 1 base at V and 8 bases at J, with 5 bases in the middle. The CDR3 totals 12 residues. Germline V lookup: CDR1 SGHTA, CDR2 FQGNSA. In nucleotides, the CDR3 is TGTGCCAGCAGCTTAGTGGCGGAAAAACTGTTTTTT. Protein product: CASSLVAEKLFF.

At least ten counts were recorded for this clonotype. In DNA form, the CDR3 reads TGTGCCAGCTCACCACCTCTCAGGGACGAGCAGTACTTC. This codes for CASSPPLRDEQYF. The genes are TRBV18 and TRBJ2-7, with TRBD1 as a possible D gene (5 bases). Germline-derived CDR1 and CDR2 are KGHSH and LQKENI. V dropped 0 bases and J dropped 5 bases, with 8 bases sitting between them. CDR3 length: 13 residues.

This clonotype was seen ten or more times. This rearrangement joins TRBV27 to TRBJ2-5; the match to TRBD1 covers 7 bases. The CDR3 extends over 11 amino acids. The junction had 0 bases not matched to a gene; V was cut back by 9 bases and J by 2 bases. Germline CDR1 is MNHEY and CDR2 is SMNVEV (reference sequence). The CDR3 nucleotides read TGTGCCAGACAGGGGCAAGAGACCCAGTACTTC. Its protein is CARQGQETQYF.

This clonotype has just a few counts. A read error may produce the germline difference seen at one junction end. The V gene is TRBV6-2 or TRBV6-3, the J gene TRBJ2-7; TRBD1 aligns across 12 bases. CDR1 and CDR2 (germline): MNHEY, SVGEGT. CDR3 length equals 16 residues. In DNA form, the CDR3 reads TGTGCCAGCAGTTCCGGATTCCGGGACAGGGGGCGTCGGAGGATTTTC. It translates to CASSSGFRDRGRRRIF.